A single sample gave rise to the 2 T cell receptor beta chains below, sequenced in a study of neurological immune-mediated disorders. TCRdb called the 5' RACE reads again in MiXCR, with one record for every CDR3 protein. The sample shows more than 45,000 distinct CDR3 sequences, approximately 4.4% of them seen only once. The specimen was PBMCs. The receptors derive from a man aged 45-65 years with multiple sclerosis.

This clonotype was seen at least ten times. The V call is TRBV5-1, the J call TRBJ2-1, with 8 bases lining up with TRBD1. The CDR3 is 18 residues long. V lost 4 bases, J lost 1 base, and 13 bases stayed unmatched. Germline assignment: CDR1 SGHRS and CDR2 YFSETQ. CDR3: CASSQTGQGGRSYNEQFF. The CDR3 DNA reads as TGCGCCAGCAGCCAAACAGGACAGGGAGGTCGATCCTACAATGAGCAGTTCTTC.

This clonotype was seen ten or more times. V gene TRBV5-6 combines with J gene TRBJ2-1, with no clear D. Between the trimmed V and J ends, which lost 4 bases and 7 bases, there was a span of 12 bases. In germline, CDR1 is SGHDT, CDR2 YYEEEE. The CDR3 covers 13 residues. The CDR3 DNA reads as TGTGCCAGCAGCCCTGGGATAGGTAATGAGCAGTTCTTC. Protein sequence: CASSPGIGNEQFF.